The rows below give T cell receptor beta chains drawn from one sample of a study of PD-1 blockade in classical Hodgkin lymphoma. Profiling relied on immunoSEQ multiplex PCR, and the TCRdb table lists in-frame clones only, not all of them. The sample includes 37,000 or so clones, around nine tenths of them seen just once. Specimen: peripheral blood mononuclear cells (PBMCs), collected before the second cycle of nivolumab. These receptors were collected from a human donor with classical Hodgkin lymphoma. Each CDR3 is given with its conserved first and last residue. The D gene is left open where the match is weak. Size is stated for part of the rows, as once, few or many counts, or as a class when the clone is expanded.

d_gene: .; len: 15; abundance: .; j_gene: TRBJ2-1; v_gene: TRBV11-3; CDR3aa: CASSFGRRGLYEQFF; CDR3nt: TGTGCCAGCAGCTTTGGGAGGAGGGGTCTATATGAGCAGTTCTTC
d_gene: .; len: 15; abundance: once; j_gene: TRBJ2-5; v_gene: TRBV10-1; CDR3aa: CASSDSRGGAETQYF; CDR3nt: TGCGCCAGCAGTGACTCCAGGGGGGGTGCGGAGACCCAGTACTTC
d_gene: TRBD2; len: 16; abundance: .; j_gene: TRBJ2-1; v_gene: TRBV9; CDR3aa: CASSPRGEGVSNEQFF; CDR3nt: TGTGCCAGCTCCCCTCGGGGGGAGGGCGTCTCCAATGAGCAGTTCTTC
d_gene: .; len: 17; abundance: once; j_gene: TRBJ2-6; v_gene: TRBV27; CDR3aa: CASSSTPTISGANVLTF; CDR3nt: TGTGCCAGCAGTTCCACTCCCACAATCTCTGGGGCCAACGTCCTGACTTTC
d_gene: .; len: 15; abundance: .; j_gene: TRBJ1-5; v_gene: TRBV27; CDR3aa: CASSLSAQGNQPQHF; CDR3nt: TGTGCCAGCAGTTTATCGGCGCAGGGGAATCAGCCCCAGCATTTT
d_gene: TRBD2; len: 19; abundance: .; j_gene: TRBJ2-1; v_gene: TRBV7-6; CDR3aa: CASSSPGTSGVSSYNEQFF; CDR3nt: TGTGCCAGCAGCTCCCCAGGGACTAGCGGGGTTAGCTCCTACAATGAGCAGTTCTTC
d_gene: .; len: 12; abundance: .; j_gene: TRBJ2-7; v_gene: TRBV27; CDR3aa: CASSEWGREQYF; CDR3nt: TGTGCCAGCAGTGAATGGGGACGGGAGCAGTACTTC
d_gene: .; len: 13; abundance: .; j_gene: TRBJ1-2; v_gene: TRBV5-1; CDR3aa: CASSLDRYYGYTF; CDR3nt: TGCGCCAGCAGCTTGGACAGATACTATGGCTACACCTTC
d_gene: TRBD2; len: 14; abundance: .; j_gene: TRBJ2-1; v_gene: TRBV5-1; CDR3aa: CASSPRRWGGEQFF; CDR3nt: TGCGCCAGCAGCCCCCGGAGGTGGGGGGGTGAGCAGTTCTTC
d_gene: TRBD2; len: 18; abundance: .; j_gene: TRBJ2-1; v_gene: TRBV28; CDR3aa: CASSSLRTSGRARNEQFF; CDR3nt: TGTGCCAGCAGTTCGCTCAGGACTAGCGGGAGAGCCCGGAATGAGCAGTTCTTC
d_gene: .; len: 12; abundance: .; j_gene: TRBJ2-5; v_gene: TRBV5-6; CDR3aa: CASSWSQETQYF; CDR3nt: TGTGCCAGCAGCTGGTCCCAGGAGACCCAGTACTTC
d_gene: TRBD2; len: 19; abundance: .; j_gene: TRBJ2-1; v_gene: TRBV7-3; CDR3aa: CASSSRGLAGTSRYNEQFF; CDR3nt: TGTGCCAGCAGCTCCAGGGGACTAGCGGGTACTTCTCGGTACAATGAGCAGTTCTTC
d_gene: .; len: 15; abundance: .; j_gene: TRBJ1-6; v_gene: TRBV6-5; CDR3aa: CASSPRDTSRSPLHF; CDR3nt: TGTGCCAGCAGTCCCCGGGACACCTCAAGGTCACCCCTCCACTTT
d_gene: .; len: 14; abundance: few; j_gene: TRBJ1-2; v_gene: TRBV11-3; CDR3aa: CASSFKGYDYGYTF; CDR3nt: TGTGCCAGCAGCTTTAAGGGGTATGACTATGGCTACACCTTC
d_gene: .; len: 13; abundance: .; j_gene: TRBJ1-5; v_gene: TRBV10-3; CDR3aa: CAISESWEQPQHF; CDR3nt: TGTGCCATCAGTGAGTCGTGGGAGCAGCCCCAGCATTTT
d_gene: .; len: 13; abundance: .; j_gene: TRBJ2-6; v_gene: TRBV6-4; CDR3aa: CASKSSGANVLTF; CDR3nt: TGTGCCAGCAAATCCTCTGGGGCCAACGTCCTGACTTTC
d_gene: TRBD1; len: 14; abundance: once; j_gene: TRBJ1-4; v_gene: TRBV25-1; CDR3aa: CASSGDRGNEKLFF; CDR3nt: TGTGCCAGCAGTGGGGACAGAGGGAATGAAAAACTGTTTTTT
d_gene: .; len: 13; abundance: .; j_gene: TRBJ1-1; v_gene: TRBV2; CDR3aa: CASSALQDTEAFF; CDR3nt: TGTGCCAGCAGTGCCCTCCAGGACACTGAAGCTTTCTTT
d_gene: .; len: 12; abundance: .; j_gene: TRBJ1-1; v_gene: TRBV6-6; CDR3aa: CASSPAGTEAFF; CDR3nt: TGTGCCAGCAGCCCCGCGGGCACTGAAGCTTTCTTT
d_gene: TRBD1; len: 14; abundance: .; j_gene: TRBJ1-4; v_gene: TRBV4-1; CDR3aa: CASSPRQGLEKLFF; CDR3nt: TGCGCCAGCAGCCCTCGACAGGGTTTGGAAAAACTGTTTTTT
d_gene: .; len: 13; abundance: .; j_gene: TRBJ1-5; v_gene: TRBV6-5; CDR3aa: CASRLDANQPQHF; CDR3nt: TGTGCCAGCAGACTCGACGCCAATCAGCCCCAGCATTTT
d_gene: TRBD1; len: 13; abundance: .; j_gene: TRBJ1-1; v_gene: TRBV2; CDR3aa: CASSDRGDTEAFF; CDR3nt: TGTGCCAGCAGCGACAGGGGAGACACTGAAGCTTTCTTT
d_gene: TRBD1; len: 13; abundance: .; j_gene: TRBJ1-2; v_gene: TRBV5-1; CDR3aa: CASSVGTGYGYTF; CDR3nt: TGCGCCAGCAGCGTCGGGACAGGTTATGGCTACACCTTC
d_gene: .; len: 13; abundance: .; j_gene: TRBJ1-2; v_gene: TRBV28; CDR3aa: CASGLQVFYGYTF; CDR3nt: TGTGCCAGCGGCCTACAAGTGTTCTATGGCTACACCTTC